This T cell receptor (beta chain) was identified during a study of shared clonotypes between healthy human individuals. The study's findings and limits: Sampling covered nothing but blood. Tissue TCR repertoires likely differ from those found in blood.

Each of the donors was a healthy adult who was HIV-negative and had not had a recent acute infection or vaccination. The CDR3 has 15 amino acids. Trimming took off 2 bases at V and 12 bases at J, with 20 bases between the two ends. Per the germline V gene, CDR1 is LGHNT and CDR2 is FRNRAP. A word on this clone: Its target is unknown.

In the source study's methods: ImmunoSEQ junction-only sequences lacked quality scores, so their filtering differed. TCRdb's table, derived via immunoSEQ multiplex PCR, lists solely in-frame clones and lacks some. V and J calls and clone size are copied from that table; D and trimming were computed from the DNA. The data show roughly 500,000 clones, with roughly 83% seen just once and 13% held by the top ten. This chain links TRBV12-5 with TRBJ2-1; possibly TRBD1 for D (6 bases). This TCR was recovered from a woman in her 40s in good health. Some clones in this sample may be carry-over from other donors' samples. Sequencing was done on a sample of PBMCs. This CDR3 reads CASGLLRGGRGGQFF. CDR3 DNA sequence: TGTGCTAGTGGTTTGTTACGGGGTGGCCGAGGGGGGCAGTTCTTC.